The sequence of this T cell receptor beta chain was determined in a study of T cells in Graves' hyperthyroidism and ophthalmopathy. The CDR3 covers 16 residues. Germline CDR1 reads MNHEY; CDR2 reads SVGAGI. V dropped 7 bases and J dropped 6 bases, with 19 bases sitting between them. Amplification targeted TCR beta CDR3 regions from RNA transcripts. First-round RT-PCR of the TCR CDR3 relied on the HTBI primer set. Each CDR3 protein is one row after TCRdb ran MiXCR on the multiplex PCR reads. The sample consists of approximately 700,000 distinct CDR3 sequences, about 15% of them appearing once. This sequence originates from a young man with Graves' hyperthyroidism. Sample: blood. J is TRBJ1-6 and V is TRBV6-5; D is undetermined. The CDR3 here is CASTLVPGGVNSPLHF. DNA for the CDR3: TGTGCCAGCACCCTCGTCCCCGGAGGAGTTAATTCACCCCTCCACTTT.